This passage covers 8 T cell receptor beta chains from one sample sequenced in a study of control samples from healthy donors and cancer patients. Sequencing was performed with immunoSEQ multiplex PCR; in TCRdb, only in-frame clones are kept and a portion is missing. The sample yields approximately 160,000 clones, 94% seen once. Sequencing was carried out using blood. The source is a woman aged 18-29 years in good health.

The genes are TRBV20-1 and TRBJ2-1; D is uncertain. V lost 3 bases and J 9 bases, leaving 9 bases between the germline ends. Germline V gene data show CDR1 as DFQATT and CDR2 as SNEGSKA (reference sequence). The CDR3 is 11 residues long. In DNA, the CDR3 is TGCAGTGCTAGTAGTTTCAGTGAGCAGTTCTTC. Translating gives CSASSFSEQFF.

The chain combines TRBV28 with TRBJ1-1, with D unresolved. This CDR3 is 12 amino acids long. V lost 2 bases to trimming and J lost 4 bases, with 5 bases between them. Germline-derived CDR1 and CDR2 are MDHEN and SYDVKM. CDR3 sequence (DNA): TGTGCCAGCAGTTTAGTAGGCACTGAAGCTTTCTTT. Protein product: CASSLVGTEAFF.

The chain employs TRBV28 and TRBJ2-7; D is perhaps TRBD2 (7 bases). This CDR3 comprises 14 residues. V lost 3 bases and J 3 bases, leaving 12 bases between the germline ends. Germline V gene data show CDR1 as MDHEN and CDR2 as SYDVKM. As DNA, the CDR3 is TGTGCCAGCAGTTTGGGGGGGGGCAACTACGAGCAGTACTTC. Its protein is CASSLGGGNYEQYF.

The table lists this clone with a few counts. The rearrangement uses TRBV12-3 or TRBV12-4 and TRBJ1-1, with D hard to call. This CDR3 comprises 13 residues. V lost 3 bases to trimming and J lost 2 bases, with 7 bases between them. CDR3 nucleotide sequence: TGTGCCAGCAGTTTTCACGGCAACACTGAAGCTTTCTTT. This translates into CASSFHGNTEAFF.

V and J are TRBV2 and TRBJ2-3, with 12 bases lining up with TRBD2. This CDR3 is 16 amino acids long. The V gene's germline CDR1 is SNHLY and CDR2 FYNNEI. Trimming removed 5 bases from V and 4 bases from J; junction bases left unmatched: 7. CDR3 region: CASSSRTSGVPDTQYF. The CDR3 coding sequence is TGTGCCAGCAGTTCTCGGACTAGCGGGGTGCCAGATACGCAGTATTTT.

This chain connects TRBV11-3 to TRBJ1-1; tentatively, D is TRBD1 (5 bases). The CDR3 is 17 amino acids. The V end was cut by 4 bases, the J end by 1 base, with 19 bases between. Germline values: CDR1 SGHNT, CDR2 YENEEA. The CDR3 protein is CASSSTRNRPGNTEAFF. The CDR3 DNA reads as TGTGCCAGCAGCTCAACGAGGAACAGGCCAGGGAACACTGAAGCTTTCTTT. The variable domain in full, with the rest retrieved from reference TRBV11-3 and TRBJ1-1, is EAGVVQSPRYKIIEKKQPVAFWCNPISGHNTLYWYLQNLGQGPELLIRYENEEAVDDSQLPKDRFSAERLKGVDSTLKIQPAELGDSAVYLCASSSTRNRPGNTEAFFGQGTRLTVV.

This clone was picked up one time. V gene TRBV5-6 combines with J gene TRBJ1-2; 8 bases fit TRBD1. V was clipped by 4 bases and J by 4 bases; unmatched bases: 6. The CDR3 consists of 14 residues. Per germline, CDR1 SGHDT and CDR2 YYEEEE. CDR3 DNA: TGTGCCAGCAGCCCAGGGGGCGTAGCCTATGGCTACACCTTC. It codes for CASSPGGVAYGYTF. Variable domain in full (rest from reference TRBV5-6 and TRBJ1-2): DAGVTQSPTHLIKTRGQQVTLRCSPKSGHDTVSWYQQALGQGPQFIFQYYEEEERQRGNFPDRFSGHQFPNYSSELNVNALLLGDSALYLCASSPGGVAYGYTFGSGTRLTVV.

The CDR3, as DNA: TGTGCCAGCAGCCATAGCAGGGCGGCCCAAGAGACCCAGTACTTC. Its protein product is CASSHSRAAQETQYF. V usage is TRBV6-5 and J usage is TRBJ2-5; maybe TRBD1 (5 bases). The V gene lost 6 bases and the J gene lost 1 base, with 15 bases spanning the gap. The germline CDR1 and CDR2 sequences are MNHEY and SVGAGI. CDR3 length: 15 amino acids.